Sequencing of this TCR beta chain was carried out in a study of PD-1 blockade in classical Hodgkin lymphoma. The ends were cut back, 2 bases at V and 0 bases at J, with 8 bases in the middle. This CDR3 has 15 amino acids. Germline-derived CDR1 and CDR2 are KGHSH and LQKENI. This table comes from immunoSEQ multiplex PCR, and its TCRdb copy is limited to in-frame clones, with some not included. Here the sample spans tens of thousands of clones, 60% to 85% being singletons. Every patient had relapsed following autologous stem cell transplantation, and cohorts differed in brentuximab vedotin exposure. This clonotype was sampled from a human donor with classical Hodgkin lymphoma. This chain joins TRBV18 and TRBJ1-3; no clear D gene. This specimen consisted of peripheral blood mononuclear cells (PBMCs), obtained at baseline. The CDR3 sequence: CASSPAGSSGNTIYF. The CDR3 DNA reads TGTGCCAGCTCACCAGCGGGGAGCTCTGGAAACACCATATATTTT.